This TCR beta chain derives from a study of OX40 agonist ivuxolimab in advanced cancers. Study-level information: Ivuxolimab doses were 0.01, 0.1, 0.3, 1.5, 3 or 10 mg/kg every 2 weeks.

Whole-study findings and limits: Partly responding patients at 0.1-3.0 mg/kg showed some of the smallest clonal expansion.

V lost 4 bases and J 5 bases, leaving 21 bases between the germline ends. This CDR3 has 17 amino acids. Germline lookup yields CDR1 SNHLY and CDR2 FYNNEI. TCRdb's table, derived via immunoSEQ multiplex PCR, lists solely in-frame clones and lacks some. The sample carries tens of thousands of clones, roughly four fifths recorded once. There are a few counts of this clone. What it binds is not known. Sequencing used CD4+ or CD8+ T cells sorted from blood, obtained in a trial of the OX40 agonist ivuxolimab. The chain combines TRBV2 with TRBJ2-1; D is undetermined. The receptor was isolated from an adult with an advanced solid tumor such as melanoma, head and neck, liver or kidney cancer. CDR3 region: CASSAVRPYRSHNEQFF. The CDR3 DNA follows: TGTGCCAGCAGTGCTGTTAGACCGTATAGAAGCCACAATGAGCAGTTCTTC.